This T cell receptor (beta chain) was profiled in a study of graft-versus-host responses after intestinal transplantation. Produced via immunoSEQ multiplex PCR; TCRdb's table is partial and in-frame only. The sample contains approximately 99,000 clones, 92% of which appear only once. Germline V gene lookup returns CDR1 MNHEY and CDR2 SVGAGI. V was clipped by 5 bases and J by 12 bases, with 20 bases between them. This CDR3 has 14 residues. Of note for this clone: Its antigen is not known.

The source was unstimulated CD8+ T cells sorted from spleen or lymph node cells, collected before transplant. The genes are TRBV6-5 and TRBJ2-4; D is possibly TRBD1 (6 bases). This clonotype was obtained from a human donor who was the organ donor for an intestinal transplant. As DNA, the CDR3 is TGTGCCAGCAGTGAAGGGCCTTACAGGGATCATCAGTACTTC. This gives the protein CASSEGPYRDHQYF.